The rows below give T cell receptor beta chains drawn from one sample of a study of T-cell memory formation after mild COVID-19. TCRdb recomputed calls from the 5' RACE reads with MiXCR, one row per CDR3 protein. The repertoire holds about 140,000 distinct CDR3 sequences, with roughly a fifth as singletons. Sequences were obtained from PBMCs or a T cell subset sorted from them (not recorded which). The origin of the receptors is an adult woman who had mild COVID-19 (a few samples of this study predate the infection). Cell type and time point are not known. Both conserved end residues are part of each CDR3. The D gene is left open where the match is weak. Only part of the rows carry a size: once, few, many, or a class if the clone is expanded.

J: TRBJ1-2; V: TRBV4-1; length: 15; size: -; D: -; DNA: TGCGCCAGCAGCCAAGAGGGTCAGGGTCACTATGGCTACACCTTC; CDR3: CASSQEGQGHYGYTF
J: TRBJ1-3; V: TRBV6-6; length: 14; size: -; D: -; DNA: TGTGCCAGCTCAATATCGTGGGGCGGAAACACCATATATTTT; CDR3: CASSISWGGNTIYF
J: TRBJ1-5; V: TRBV12-3/TRBV12-4; length: 12; size: -; D: -; DNA: TGTGCCAGCAGTTTAGTGGGTAAGCCCCAGCATTTT; CDR3: CASSLVGKPQHF
J: TRBJ1-5; V: TRBV20-1; length: 14; size: few; D: -; DNA: TGCAGTGCTAGATATACCGGACACAATCAGCCCCAGCATTTT; CDR3: CSARYTGHNQPQHF
J: TRBJ2-5; V: TRBV5-1; length: 14; size: -; D: TRBD1; DNA: TGCGCCAGCAGATTCGGGACAGCCGAAGAGACCCAGTACTTC; CDR3: CASRFGTAEETQYF
J: TRBJ1-5; V: TRBV24-1; length: 16; size: few; D: -; DNA: TGTGCCACCAGTGCCCGGCTGGGAGGGTCTAATCAGCCCCAGCATTTT; CDR3: CATSARLGGSNQPQHF
J: TRBJ2-1; V: TRBV6-4; length: 16; size: -; D: -; DNA: TGTGCCAGCAGTGACGACGACAGAGCTCCCTACAATGAGCAGTTCTTC; CDR3: CASSDDDRAPYNEQFF
J: TRBJ2-7; V: TRBV7-9; length: 15; size: many; D: TRBD1; DNA: TGTGCCAGCAGCCTTACAGGGGGCAACTCCTACGAGCAGTACTTC; CDR3: CASSLTGGNSYEQYF
J: TRBJ2-1; V: TRBV29-1; length: 13; size: few; D: -; DNA: TGCAGCGTTGAAGACTTTAGGGCGACTGAGCAGTTCTTC; CDR3: CSVEDFRATEQFF
J: TRBJ2-5; V: TRBV6-6; length: 16; size: many; D: -; DNA: TGTGCCAGCAGTTACCGGGGACTTCTGAAGGGGGAGACCCAGTACTTC; CDR3: CASSYRGLLKGETQYF
J: TRBJ2-7; V: TRBV5-6; length: 14; size: -; D: TRBD2; DNA: TGTGCCAGCAGCTACGGGGGGGTCCTATACCAGCAGTACTTC; CDR3: CASSYGGVLYQQYF
J: TRBJ2-2; V: TRBV7-2; length: 15; size: -; D: -; DNA: TGTGCCAGCAGCCCTAACAGGTTCGGCACCGGGGAGCTGTTTTTT; CDR3: CASSPNRFGTGELFF
J: TRBJ2-5; V: TRBV9; length: 16; size: few; D: TRBD2; DNA: TGTGCCAGCAGCGTCGAGCGGGGGGCCATTCAAGAGACCCAGTACTTC; CDR3: CASSVERGAIQETQYF
J: TRBJ2-1; V: TRBV12-3/TRBV12-4; length: 14; size: -; D: -; DNA: TGTGCCAGCAGTCAGGGTATGAGGATGAATGAGCAGTTCTTC; CDR3: CASSQGMRMNEQFF
J: TRBJ1-1; V: TRBV27; length: 15; size: -; D: TRBD1; DNA: TGTGCCAGTCGTAGGGGGACAGCCCGGGGCACTGAAGCTTTCTTT; CDR3: CASRRGTARGTEAFF
J: TRBJ2-3; V: TRBV11-3; length: 15; size: -; D: TRBD2; DNA: TGTGCCAGCAGACCAAGTAGCGGGAGCTCCGATACGCAGTATTTT; CDR3: CASRPSSGSSDTQYF
J: TRBJ2-1; V: TRBV7-3; length: 13; size: -; D: -; DNA: TGTGCCAGCAGCTTAACAGGAGCAAATGAGCAGTTCTTC; CDR3: CASSLTGANEQFF
J: TRBJ1-2; V: TRBV29-1; length: 15; size: -; D: TRBD1; DNA: TGCAGCGTTGGCCCCCCTCTGACAGGGGCCTATGGCTACACCTTC; CDR3: CSVGPPLTGAYGYTF
J: TRBJ2-1; V: TRBV7-8; length: 15; size: medium-sized; D: TRBD1; DNA: TGTGCCAGCAGAACCCGACAGGGGCTTGGCAATGAGCAGTTCTTC; CDR3: CASRTRQGLGNEQFF
J: TRBJ1-5; V: TRBV11-2; length: 14; size: few; D: -; DNA: TGTGCCAGCAGCCAGGGGAAGAGCAATCAGCCCCAGCATTTT; CDR3: CASSQGKSNQPQHF
J: TRBJ2-3; V: TRBV7-2; length: 15; size: few; D: -; DNA: TGTGCCAGCAGCCCCCGGGTGGGGGGCACAGATACGCAGTATTTT; CDR3: CASSPRVGGTDTQYF
J: TRBJ2-7; V: TRBV7-9; length: 13; size: few; D: TRBD1; DNA: TGTGCCAGCGCGTCGGCAGGGGGCTACGAGCAGTACTTC; CDR3: CASASAGGYEQYF
J: TRBJ2-7; V: TRBV20-1; length: 15; size: many; D: -; DNA: TGCAGTGCTACTCGGGGCGTGAGCGAGACTTACGAGCAGTACTTC; CDR3: CSATRGVSETYEQYF
J: TRBJ2-1; V: TRBV5-1; length: 17; size: few; D: -; DNA: TGCGCCAACAACCTAGAGCCCGGACCCTTCCCCATCGATGAGCAGTTCTTC; CDR3: CANNLEPGPFPIDEQFF
J: TRBJ2-4; V: TRBV5-5; length: 17; size: few; D: -; DNA: TGTGCCAGCAGCTTAGACCCGGGACTTCTAGCCAAAAACATTCAGTACTTC; CDR3: CASSLDPGLLAKNIQYF
J: TRBJ2-1; V: TRBV5-1; length: 16; size: -; D: -; DNA: TGCGCCAGCAGCATGGGCTCCCGGGACTCCTACAATGAGCAGTTCTTC; CDR3: CASSMGSRDSYNEQFF
J: TRBJ1-2; V: TRBV10-3; length: 12; size: -; D: -; DNA: TGTGCCATCAGTGTGGCTAACTATGGCTACACCTTC; CDR3: CAISVANYGYTF
J: TRBJ1-1; V: TRBV5-1; length: 14; size: -; D: TRBD1; DNA: TGCGCCAGCAGCCCCCTGGGTGGACAGGCTGAAGCTTTCTTT; CDR3: CASSPLGGQAEAFF
J: TRBJ2-7; V: TRBV9; length: 14; size: -; D: -; DNA: TGTGCCAGCAGCGTCACAGGGTTGGCCTACGAGCAGTACTTC; CDR3: CASSVTGLAYEQYF
J: TRBJ2-6; V: TRBV6-2/TRBV6-3; length: 15; size: -; D: -; DNA: TGTGCCAGCAGTCCGATAGGCCCCATGGCCAACGTCCTGACTTTC; CDR3: CASSPIGPMANVLTF
J: TRBJ2-7; V: TRBV20-1; length: 13; size: few; D: -; DNA: TGCAGTGGCGGGAACGGGCTCTCCTACGAGCAGTACTTC; CDR3: CSGGNGLSYEQYF
J: TRBJ1-4; V: TRBV5-4; length: 13; size: -; D: -; DNA: TGTGCCAGCAGTTCTTTTGGAGTGGGTGGCCCCAGATTT; CDR3: CASSSFGVGGPRF
J: TRBJ2-7; V: TRBV12-3/TRBV12-4; length: 16; size: -; D: -; DNA: TGTGCCAGCAGTTTAAGGGGAATCGACCGCGCCTACGAGCAGTACTTC; CDR3: CASSLRGIDRAYEQYF
J: TRBJ1-1; V: TRBV6-5; length: 14; size: few; D: TRBD1; DNA: TGTGCCAGCAGTCAATTGACAGGGGGACCTGAAGCTTTCTTT; CDR3: CASSQLTGGPEAFF
J: TRBJ2-1; V: TRBV6-5; length: 15; size: many; D: TRBD2; DNA: TGTGCCAGCAGTTCTAGCGGGGGCTCCTACAATGAGCAGTTCTTC; CDR3: CASSSSGGSYNEQFF
J: TRBJ1-1; V: TRBV29-1; length: 14; size: -; D: TRBD1; DNA: TGCAGCGTCGGGACAGCCCCCGCTAACACTGAAGCTTTCTTT; CDR3: CSVGTAPANTEAFF
J: TRBJ2-7; V: TRBV12-3/TRBV12-4; length: 12; size: -; D: -; DNA: TGTGCCAGCAGTTTACTCGACTACGAGCAGTACTTC; CDR3: CASSLLDYEQYF
J: TRBJ1-4; V: TRBV20-1; length: 15; size: many; D: TRBD1; DNA: TGCAGTGCCCAAGATAGGACAGGGTCGAGTGAAAAACTGTTTTTT; CDR3: CSAQDRTGSSEKLFF
J: TRBJ2-5; V: TRBV9; length: 15; size: -; D: -; DNA: TGTGCCAGCAGCGTAGGTTCAGGGGAGGGGGAGACCCAGTACTTC; CDR3: CASSVGSGEGETQYF
J: TRBJ2-1; V: TRBV24-1; length: 16; size: -; D: -; DNA: TGTGCCACCAGTGATTTGGTTGGGGGAACCTACAATGAGCAGTTCTTC; CDR3: CATSDLVGGTYNEQFF
J: TRBJ2-7; V: TRBV5-4; length: 13; size: few; D: -; DNA: TGTGCCAGCAGCCGGGACGCCTCCTACGAGCAGTACTTC; CDR3: CASSRDASYEQYF
J: TRBJ1-5; V: TRBV19; length: 13; size: -; D: -; DNA: TGTGCCAGTAGCACGGACTACTATCAGCCCCAGCATTTT; CDR3: CASSTDYYQPQHF
J: TRBJ1-1; V: TRBV11-2; length: 16; size: -; D: -; DNA: TGTGCCAGCAGCTTACAGGGCGGACGAATGAACACTGAAGCTTTCTTT; CDR3: CASSLQGGRMNTEAFF
J: TRBJ1-1; V: TRBV7-9; length: 13; size: -; D: -; DNA: TGTGCCAGCAGTAATGGGGGGGATCGTGAAGCTTTCTTT; CDR3: CASSNGGDREAFF
J: TRBJ2-3; V: TRBV9; length: 12; size: few; D: -; DNA: TGTGCCAGCAGCGTAGTTACAGATACGCAGTATTTT; CDR3: CASSVVTDTQYF
J: TRBJ1-5; V: TRBV12-3/TRBV12-4; length: 12; size: -; D: -; DNA: TGTGCCAGCAGTTTAGAACTTCAGCCCCAGCATTTT; CDR3: CASSLELQPQHF
J: TRBJ2-1; V: TRBV25-1; length: 17; size: few; D: -; DNA: TGTGCCAGCAGTGAAATCCCTTCGGCCGGGACATTCAATGAGCAGTTCTTC; CDR3: CASSEIPSAGTFNEQFF
J: TRBJ2-7; V: TRBV4-3; length: 16; size: -; D: -; DNA: TGCGCCAGCAGCCAAGAACTGCTGGGTGAGAACTACGAGCAGTACTTC; CDR3: CASSQELLGENYEQYF
J: TRBJ1-4; V: TRBV4-1; length: 15; size: few; D: -; DNA: TGCGCCAGCAGCCTGCAGGGAGGGAATAATGAAAAACTGTTTTTT; CDR3: CASSLQGGNNEKLFF
J: TRBJ2-2; V: TRBV5-1; length: 16; size: few; D: TRBD2; DNA: TGCGCCAGCAGCTTGGTTAGCGGGAGAGACACCGGGGAGCTGTTTTTT; CDR3: CASSLVSGRDTGELFF
J: TRBJ2-6; V: TRBV20-1; length: 12; size: few; D: TRBD1; DNA: TGCAGTGCCAGACAGGGGTCGAACGTCCTGACTTTC; CDR3: CSARQGSNVLTF
J: TRBJ2-2; V: TRBV7-9; length: 19; size: -; D: TRBD2; DNA: TGTGCCAGCAGCCCCAGCTCGGGACTAGCGCCTACGAACACCGGGGAGCTGTTTTTT; CDR3: CASSPSSGLAPTNTGELFF
J: TRBJ1-3; V: TRBV6-5; length: 17; size: few; D: -; DNA: TGTGCCAGCACTCCTAAGGGACAATGGGACTCTGGAAACACCATATATTTT; CDR3: CASTPKGQWDSGNTIYF
J: TRBJ2-3; V: TRBV7-3; length: 14; size: few; D: -; DNA: TGTGCCAGCAGCTTAAGGGGGAGTAGAGATACGCAGTATTTT; CDR3: CASSLRGSRDTQYF
J: TRBJ2-7; V: TRBV13; length: 14; size: many; D: -; DNA: TGTGCCAGCAGCTTACCTGGGGGGTCCTACGAGCAGTACTTC; CDR3: CASSLPGGSYEQYF
J: TRBJ2-5; V: TRBV18; length: 13; size: few; D: TRBD1; DNA: TGTGCCAGCTCACTCGGGACAGGGGAGACCCAGTACTTC; CDR3: CASSLGTGETQYF
J: TRBJ2-1; V: TRBV11-3; length: 15; size: -; D: -; DNA: TGTGCCAGCAGCCCGAGGACAGTTCTTACAGGTGAGCAGTTCTTC; CDR3: CASSPRTVLTGEQFF